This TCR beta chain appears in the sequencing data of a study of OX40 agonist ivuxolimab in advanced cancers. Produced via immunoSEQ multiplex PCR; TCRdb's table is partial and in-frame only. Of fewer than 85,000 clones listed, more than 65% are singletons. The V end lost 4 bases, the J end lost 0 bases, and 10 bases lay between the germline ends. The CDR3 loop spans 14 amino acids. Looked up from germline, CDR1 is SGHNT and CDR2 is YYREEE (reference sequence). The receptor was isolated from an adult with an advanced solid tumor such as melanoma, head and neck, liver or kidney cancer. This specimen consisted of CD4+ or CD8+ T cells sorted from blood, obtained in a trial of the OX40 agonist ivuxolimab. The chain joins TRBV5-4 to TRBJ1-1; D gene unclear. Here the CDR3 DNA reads TGTGCCAGCAGCGCAGACCCTATGAACACTGAAGCTTTCTTT. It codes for CASSADPMNTEAFF.